Below, 13 T cell receptor beta chains from the same sample are listed, as sequenced in a study of beta chain features in type 1 diabetes. The investigators reverse transcribed all of the isolated RNA, so they sequenced expressed TCRB transcripts. Profiling relied on immunoSEQ multiplex PCR, and the TCRdb table lists in-frame clones only, not all of them. Found here are 150,000 to 180,000 clones, about 8.1% of them singletons; the top ten hold nearly 0.65%. Sequencing used central memory CD4+ T cells from blood. These receptors came from a man between 18 and 35 years old in good health.

This clone was detected a few times. This chain connects TRBV9 to TRBJ1-1; 8 nucleotides line up with TRBD1. This CDR3 is built from 16 residues. The germline gives CDR1 SGDLS, CDR2 YYNGEE. V lost 4 bases to trimming and J lost 1 base; unmatched junction nucleotides: 9. The CDR3 sequence: CASSPRSGQGNTEAFF. Here the CDR3 DNA reads TGTGCCAGCAGCCCAAGGTCAGGACAGGGGAACACTGAAGCTTTCTTT.

This clone has just a few counts. The chain is built from TRBV28 and TRBJ1-2; D gene uncertain. The CDR3 spans 14 residues. V was trimmed by 5 bases and J by 4 bases, leaving 14 bases between them. Germline-derived CDR1 and CDR2 are MDHEN and SYDVKM. CDR3 in DNA: TGTGCCAGCAGTATCGACATCGAACCCTATGGCTACACCTTC. Protein: CASSIDIEPYGYTF.

Ten or more counts support this clone. The V gene is TRBV7-9, the J gene TRBJ1-5; 11 bases align to TRBD1. Germline V gene data show CDR1 as SEHNR and CDR2 as FQNEAQ (reference sequence). This CDR3 contains 16 residues. The junction had 4 bases not matched to a gene; V was cut back by 2 bases and J by 4 bases. The CDR3 spells CASSLFGTGGNQPQHF. In nucleotides, the CDR3 is TGTGCCAGCAGCTTATTCGGGACAGGGGGAAATCAGCCCCAGCATTTT.

At least ten counts were recorded for this clone. CDR3 amino acids: CASSQDGRGELFF. Written as DNA, the CDR3 is TGCGCCAGCAGCCAAGATGGGAGGGGGGAGCTGTTTTTT. The chain combines TRBV4-3 with TRBJ2-2, with D possibly being TRBD2 (6 bases). The CDR3 is 13 residues long. Between the trimmed V and J ends, which lost 0 bases and 8 bases, there was a span of 7 bases. Germline CDR1 is LGHNA and CDR2 is YSLEER.

V is TRBV18 and J is TRBJ2-7; 7 nucleotides line up with TRBD1. This CDR3 is 15 amino acids long. The V gene's germline CDR1 is KGHSH and CDR2 LQKENI. Trimming cost V 1 base and J 6 bases; bases outside gene matches: 9. The chain's CDR3 is CASSPRAGTDSEQYF. The CDR3 nucleotides read TGTGCCAGCTCACCACGGGCCGGGACAGACAGCGAGCAGTACTTC.

This clone has more than one count but fewer than ten. The V call is TRBV5-6, the J call TRBJ2-5; D is possibly TRBD1 (5 bases). Deletions cut 0 bases from V and 4 bases from J, with 13 bases between. Germline CDR1 SGHDT, CDR2 YYEEEE. The CDR3 covers 15 residues. The CDR3 here is CASSLGGRVGETQYF. The DNA of the CDR3 is TGTGCCAGCAGCTTGGGGGGCAGGGTGGGAGAGACCCAGTACTTC.

The sample holds a few counts of this clone. The chain is built from TRBV6-5 and TRBJ2-3; the D gene is possibly TRBD2 (5 bases). There are 14 residues in the CDR3. V gave up 7 bases and J gave up 3 bases, with 14 bases separating them. The germline V gene has CDR1 MNHEY and CDR2 SVGAGI. CDR3: CASTISVRTDTQYF. CDR3 coding DNA: TGTGCCAGCACGATTAGCGTTCGGACAGATACGCAGTATTTT.

This clone was found a few times. The rearrangement uses TRBV6-1 and TRBJ1-5; D is undetermined. The germline CDR1 and CDR2 sequences are MNHNS and SASEGT. Deletions cut 3 bases from V and 7 bases from J, with 10 bases between. The CDR3 is 13 residues long. This chain's CDR3 is CASSDSLQQPQHF. Written as DNA, the CDR3 is TGTGCCAGCAGTGACTCCCTTCAGCAGCCCCAGCATTTT.

The V gene is TRBV13, the J gene TRBJ1-3, with unresolved D. V was clipped by 0 bases and J by 3 bases, with 6 bases between them. Per germline, CDR1 PRHDT and CDR2 FYEKMQ (reference sequence). The CDR3 loop spans 14 amino acids. The CDR3 reads CASSLGPIGNTIYF. CDR3 nucleotides: TGTGCCAGCAGCTTAGGACCTATTGGAAACACCATATATTTT.

Only a few counts were recorded for this clone. This chain links TRBV4-2 with TRBJ2-7; D might be TRBD2 (5 bases). This CDR3 contains 14 residues. Germline V gene data show CDR1 as LGHNA and CDR2 as YNFKEQ. V lost 0 bases, J lost 6 bases, and 12 bases lay in between. CDR3: CASSQEIKEVEQYF. CDR3 DNA sequence: TGTGCCAGCAGCCAAGAAATTAAGGAGGTCGAGCAGTACTTC.

This clone was counted a few times. The V and J genes are TRBV18 and TRBJ2-1; maybe TRBD2 (6 bases). The CDR3 is made up of 13 amino acids. Germline CDR1 is KGHSH and CDR2 is LQKENI. With 5 bases removed from V and 5 bases from J, the gap between germline ends came to 10 bases. The CDR3 bases are TGTGCCAGCTCATACGGAGGGAACAATGAGCAGTTCTTC. Translated, it gives CASSYGGNNEQFF. The whole variable domain, remainder taken from reference TRBV18 and TRBJ2-1, is NAGVMQNPRHLVRRRGQEARLRCSPMKGHSHVYWYRQLPEEGLKFMVYLQKENIIDESGMPKERFSAEFPKEGPSILRIQQVVRGDSAAYFCASSYGGNNEQFFGPGTRLTVL.

This clone was counted ten times or more. V usage is TRBV7-9 and J usage is TRBJ2-7; no definite D call. The CDR3 loop spans 15 amino acids. Germline V lookup: CDR1 SEHNR, CDR2 FQNEAQ (reference sequence). The germline V and J ends were trimmed by 0 bases and 0 bases, with 9 bases remaining between them. The CDR3 spells CASSLAPVNSYEQYF. The CDR3 nucleotides read TGTGCCAGCAGCTTAGCTCCCGTTAACTCCTACGAGCAGTACTTC.

There are a few counts of this clone. V is TRBV29-1 and J is TRBJ1-3, with D perhaps matching TRBD1 (6 bases). V was pared by 7 bases and J by 2 bases, with 12 bases between. This CDR3 has 13 residues. The germline V gene has CDR1 SQVTM and CDR2 ANQGSEA. CDR3 DNA: TGCAGCGCCTCACAGGGTACTGGAAACACCATATATTTT. This gives the protein CSASQGTGNTIYF.